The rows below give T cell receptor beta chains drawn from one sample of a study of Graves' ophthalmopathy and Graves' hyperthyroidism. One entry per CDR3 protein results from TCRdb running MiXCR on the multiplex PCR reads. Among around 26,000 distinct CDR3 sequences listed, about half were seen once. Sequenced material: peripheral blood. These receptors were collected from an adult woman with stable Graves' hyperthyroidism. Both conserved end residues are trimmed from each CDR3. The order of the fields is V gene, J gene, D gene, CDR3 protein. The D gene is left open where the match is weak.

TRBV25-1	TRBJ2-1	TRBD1	ASSEVRTGMDEQF
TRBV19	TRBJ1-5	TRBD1	ASRYRGRFHQPQH
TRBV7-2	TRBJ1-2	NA	ASSLWGRGYGYT
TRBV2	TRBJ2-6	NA	ASSDGPSGANVLT
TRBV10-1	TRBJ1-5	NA	ASSEPGKPQH
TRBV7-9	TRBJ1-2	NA	ASSYGAGGT
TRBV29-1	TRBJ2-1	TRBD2	SVVAGVFDNEQF
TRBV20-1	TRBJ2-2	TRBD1	SATVRQGLTGELF
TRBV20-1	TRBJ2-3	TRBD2	SARTLAGEADTQY
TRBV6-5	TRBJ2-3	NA	ASSQSSLAADTQY
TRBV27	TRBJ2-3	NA	ASSLTGVYNTDTQY
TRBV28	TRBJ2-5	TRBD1	ASHRQGEETQY
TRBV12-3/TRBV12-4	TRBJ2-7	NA	ASTHSTGVNYEQY
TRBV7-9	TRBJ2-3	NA	ASSSDLGRLGTDTQY
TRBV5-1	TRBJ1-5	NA	ASRESSGSIQPQH
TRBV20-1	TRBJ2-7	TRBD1	SARGQGDSYEQY
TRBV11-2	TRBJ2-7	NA	ASSLETAYEQY
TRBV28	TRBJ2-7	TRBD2	ASSLLVRAGAAAHEQY
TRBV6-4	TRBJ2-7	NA	ASSDRGPEQY
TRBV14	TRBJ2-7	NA	ASSQALGNNYEQY
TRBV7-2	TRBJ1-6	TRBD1	ASSLIQGASSPLH
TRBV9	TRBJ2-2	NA	ASSVNSPGELF
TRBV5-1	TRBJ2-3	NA	ASSLDGTPTDTQY
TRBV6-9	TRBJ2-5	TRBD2	ASSGQREGLETQY
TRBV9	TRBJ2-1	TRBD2	ASSVSERENEQF
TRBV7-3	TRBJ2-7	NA	ASSRDTSYEQY
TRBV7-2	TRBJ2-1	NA	ASSLALGNEQF
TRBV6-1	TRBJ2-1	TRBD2	DSSVVAGDYNEQF
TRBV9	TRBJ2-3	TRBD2	ASSAPSGSTDTQY
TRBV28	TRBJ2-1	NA	ASSSPAGSSYNEQF
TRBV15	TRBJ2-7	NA	ATSRLERGSSYEQY
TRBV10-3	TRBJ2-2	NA	ATTGPPGLHLRFGDQVNTGELF
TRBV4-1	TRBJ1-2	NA	ASSQLQGEGYGYT
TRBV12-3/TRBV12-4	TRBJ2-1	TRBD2	ASSPHGSGPNNEQF
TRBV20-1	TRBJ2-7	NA	SARSPARQGGVDEQY
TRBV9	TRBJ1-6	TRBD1	ASSAGQGSYNSPLH
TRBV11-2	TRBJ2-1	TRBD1	ASSPGQGGDEQF
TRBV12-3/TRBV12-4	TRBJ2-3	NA	AGSLLGAADTQY
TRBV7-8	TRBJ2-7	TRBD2	ASSLGLAGGPYEQY
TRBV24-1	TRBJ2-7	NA	ATSVGDQQY
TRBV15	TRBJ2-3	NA	ATSRASTDTQY
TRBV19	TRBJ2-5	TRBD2	ASKAGGPGGETQY
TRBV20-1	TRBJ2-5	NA	SATARKGLSYETQY
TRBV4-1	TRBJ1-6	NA	ASSQEPGPLNSPLH
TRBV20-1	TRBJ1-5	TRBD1	SAGDSYSNQPQH
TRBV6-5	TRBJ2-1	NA	ASSYSTSYNEQF
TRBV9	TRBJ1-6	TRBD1	ASSGGTVNSPLH
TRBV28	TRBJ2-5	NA	ASRKESQETQY
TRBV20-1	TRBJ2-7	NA	SARVSPRGSYEQY
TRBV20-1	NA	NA	SAPDSGNQPQY
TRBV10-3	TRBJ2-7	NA	AISDSDEQY
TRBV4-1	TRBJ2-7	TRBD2	ASSRNLAGVYEQY
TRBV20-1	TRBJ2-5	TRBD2	SGSRLAGGHDDSGAVQEAQY
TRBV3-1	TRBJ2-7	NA	ASSHFSRQELYEQY